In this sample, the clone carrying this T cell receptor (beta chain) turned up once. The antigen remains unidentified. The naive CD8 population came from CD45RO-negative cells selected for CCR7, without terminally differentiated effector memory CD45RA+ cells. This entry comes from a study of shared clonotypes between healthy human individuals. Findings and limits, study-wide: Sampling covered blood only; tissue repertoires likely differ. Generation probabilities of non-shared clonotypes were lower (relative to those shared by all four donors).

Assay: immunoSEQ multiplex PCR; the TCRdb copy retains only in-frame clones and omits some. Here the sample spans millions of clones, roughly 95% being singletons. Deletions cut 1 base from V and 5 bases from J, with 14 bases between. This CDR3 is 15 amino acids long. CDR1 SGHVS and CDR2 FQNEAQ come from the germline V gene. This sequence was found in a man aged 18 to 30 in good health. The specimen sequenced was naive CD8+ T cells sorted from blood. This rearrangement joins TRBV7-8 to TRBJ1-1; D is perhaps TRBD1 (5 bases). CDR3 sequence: CASSLVYGAPTEAFF. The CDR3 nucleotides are TGTGCCAGCAGCTTAGTATACGGGGCGCCTACTGAAGCTTTCTTT.